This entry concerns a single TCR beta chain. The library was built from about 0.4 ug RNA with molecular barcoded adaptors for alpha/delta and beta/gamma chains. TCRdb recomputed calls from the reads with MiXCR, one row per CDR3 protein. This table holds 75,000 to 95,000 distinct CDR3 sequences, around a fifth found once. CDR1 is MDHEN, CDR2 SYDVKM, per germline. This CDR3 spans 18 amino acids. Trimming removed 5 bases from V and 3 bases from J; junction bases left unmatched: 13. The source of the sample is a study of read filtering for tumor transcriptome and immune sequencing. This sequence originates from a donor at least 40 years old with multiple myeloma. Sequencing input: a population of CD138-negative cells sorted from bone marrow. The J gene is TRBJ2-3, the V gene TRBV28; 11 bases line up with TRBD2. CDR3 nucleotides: TGTGCCAGCAGTCCCGGACTAGCGGGCGCCATTTCTACAGATACGCAGTATTTT. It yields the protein CASSPGLAGAISTDTQYF.